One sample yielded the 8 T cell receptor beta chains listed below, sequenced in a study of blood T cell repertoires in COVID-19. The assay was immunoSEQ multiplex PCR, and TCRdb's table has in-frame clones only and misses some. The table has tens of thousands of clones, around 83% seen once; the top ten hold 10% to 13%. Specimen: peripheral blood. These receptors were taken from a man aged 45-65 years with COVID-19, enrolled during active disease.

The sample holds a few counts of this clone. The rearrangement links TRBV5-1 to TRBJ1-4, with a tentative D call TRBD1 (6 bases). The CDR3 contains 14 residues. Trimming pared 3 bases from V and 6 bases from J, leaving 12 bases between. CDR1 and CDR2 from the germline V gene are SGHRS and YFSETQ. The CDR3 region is CASSSAGAYEKLFF. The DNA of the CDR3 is TGCGCCAGCAGCTCGGCAGGGGCATATGAAAAACTGTTTTTT.

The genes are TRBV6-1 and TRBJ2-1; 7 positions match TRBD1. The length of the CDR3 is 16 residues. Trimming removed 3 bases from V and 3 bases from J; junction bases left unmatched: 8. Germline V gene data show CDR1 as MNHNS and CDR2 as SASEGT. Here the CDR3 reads CASSDIRDSVYNEQFF. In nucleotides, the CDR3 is TGTGCCAGCAGTGACATCCGGGACAGCGTCTACAATGAGCAGTTCTTC.

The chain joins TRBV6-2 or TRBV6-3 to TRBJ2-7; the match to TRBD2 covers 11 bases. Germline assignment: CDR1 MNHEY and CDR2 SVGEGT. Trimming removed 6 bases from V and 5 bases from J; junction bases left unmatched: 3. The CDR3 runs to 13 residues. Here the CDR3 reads CASSTSGSHEQYF. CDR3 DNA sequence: TGTGCCAGCAGCACTAGCGGGAGTCACGAGCAGTACTTC.

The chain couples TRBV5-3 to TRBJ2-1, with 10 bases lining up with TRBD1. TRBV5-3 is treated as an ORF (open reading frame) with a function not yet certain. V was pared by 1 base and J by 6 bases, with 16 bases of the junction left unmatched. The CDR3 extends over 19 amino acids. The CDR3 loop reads CARSLWGQGSPFYGNEQFF. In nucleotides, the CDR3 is TGTGCCAGAAGCTTGTGGGGACAGGGGTCCCCCTTTTACGGCAATGAGCAGTTCTTC.

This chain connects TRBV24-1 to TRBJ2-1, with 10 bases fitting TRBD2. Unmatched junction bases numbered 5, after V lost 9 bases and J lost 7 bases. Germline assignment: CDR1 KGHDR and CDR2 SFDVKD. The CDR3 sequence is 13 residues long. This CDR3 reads CATQREGRNEQFF. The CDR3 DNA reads TGTGCCACCCAGCGGGAGGGCCGAAATGAGCAGTTCTTC.

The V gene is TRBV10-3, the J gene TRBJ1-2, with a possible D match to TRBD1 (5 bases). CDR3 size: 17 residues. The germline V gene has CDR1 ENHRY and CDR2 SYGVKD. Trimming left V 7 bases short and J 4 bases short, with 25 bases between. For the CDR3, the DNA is TGTGCCATCAAGGGATCAGGAGACAGCACTACCCTCTATGGCTACACCTTC. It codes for CAIKGSGDSTTLYGYTF.

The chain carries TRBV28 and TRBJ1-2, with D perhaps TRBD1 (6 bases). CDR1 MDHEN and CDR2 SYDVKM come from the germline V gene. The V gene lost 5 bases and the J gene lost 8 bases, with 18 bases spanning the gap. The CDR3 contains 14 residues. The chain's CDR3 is CASSPPRDMSGYTF. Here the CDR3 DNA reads TGTGCCAGCAGTCCACCCCGGGACATGAGCGGCTACACCTTC.

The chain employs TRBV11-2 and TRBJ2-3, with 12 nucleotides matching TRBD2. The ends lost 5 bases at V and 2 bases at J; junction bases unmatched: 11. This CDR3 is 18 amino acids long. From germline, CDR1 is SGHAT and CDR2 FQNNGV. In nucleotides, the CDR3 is TGTGCCAGCAGCCGCACGGGACTAGCGGGTCTCTCCACAGATACGCAGTATTTT. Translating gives CASSRTGLAGLSTDTQYF. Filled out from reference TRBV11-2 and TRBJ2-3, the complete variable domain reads EAGVAQSPRYKIIEKRQSVAFWCNPISGHATLYWYQQILGQGPKLLIQFQNNGVVDDSQLPKDRFSAERLKGVDSTLKIQPAKLEDSAVYLCASSRTGLAGLSTDTQYFGPGTRLTVL.